This T cell receptor (beta chain) was obtained from a study of shared T cell receptors in the human thymus. V was clipped by 4 bases and J by 4 bases, with 22 bases between them. CDR3 length equals 17 residues. Germline loops: CDR1 PRHDT, CDR2 FYEKMQ (reference sequence). Clones were sequenced by immunoSEQ multiplex PCR, and TCRdb holds only the in-frame ones, with some missing. The table records under 450,000 clones, 85% to 95% of them present only once. The clonotype originates from a human donor. Sequencing was carried out using thymocytes. The genes are TRBV13 and TRBJ1-2; D is undetermined. CDR3 in amino acids: CASSSRITKGFSYGYTF. DNA for the CDR3: TGTGCCAGCAGCTCACGAATAACGAAGGGTTTCAGCTATGGCTACACCTTC.